The 28 T cell receptor beta chains in this list originate from one sample, sequenced in a study of shared clonotypes between healthy human individuals. TCRdb's table, derived via immunoSEQ multiplex PCR, lists solely in-frame clones and lacks some. The table shows some 2 million clones, with approximately 95% occurring only once. The source material was naive CD4+ T cells sorted from blood. Subset in this sample: CD45RA+ positively selected. Receptors originate from a man younger than 35 in good health.

This chain joins TRBV6-5 and TRBJ2-1; D may match TRBD1 or TRBD2 (6 bases each). This CDR3 contains 12 residues. The V and J ends lost 6 bases and 11 bases respectively, with 14 bases between them. CDR1 is MNHEY and CDR2 is SVGAGI in the germline V gene. CDR3 amino acids: CASRWGANQQFF. For the CDR3, the DNA is TGTGCCAGCAGGTGGGGGGCCAACCAGCAGTTCTTC.

The V gene is TRBV11-2, the J gene TRBJ2-7; TRBD1 is a possible D gene (6 bases). V was cut by 6 bases and J by 4 bases, with 13 bases left in between. The CDR3 consists of 13 residues. CDR1 SGHAT and CDR2 FQNNGV come from the germline V gene. The CDR3: CASRSLQGYEQYF. DNA of the CDR3: TGTGCCAGCAGGTCCCTGCAGGGGTACGAGCAGTACTTC.

This sequence joins TRBV7-9 and TRBJ1-5; D possibly corresponds to TRBD1 (6 bases). In germline, CDR1 is SEHNR, CDR2 FQNEAQ (reference sequence). V lost 2 bases, J lost 8 bases, and 10 bases lay in between. The CDR3 runs 13 residues. The CDR3 loop reads CASSLTGSKPQHF. DNA for the CDR3: TGTGCCAGCAGCTTAACAGGGAGTAAGCCCCAGCATTTT.

This chain connects TRBV25-1 to TRBJ1-1, with 7 bases that match TRBD1. With V trimmed by 4 bases and J by 1 base, 3 bases remained unmatched. The CDR3 is made up of 14 amino acids. Per the germline V gene, CDR1 is MGHDK and CDR2 is SYGVNS. This chain's CDR3 is CASSGTGQNTEAFF. Here the CDR3 DNA reads TGTGCCAGCAGTGGGACAGGACAGAACACTGAAGCTTTCTTT.

This chain links TRBV5-1 with TRBJ1-1; a weak D match, TRBD1 (5 bases). The V gene's germline CDR1 is SGHRS and CDR2 YFSETQ. V dropped 0 bases and J dropped 11 bases, with 14 bases sitting between them. There are 13 residues in the CDR3. CDR3 nucleotides: TGCGCCAGCAGCTTGGGGCAGGACACGACCGCTTTCTTT. Residues: CASSLGQDTTAFF.

The CDR3 DNA follows: TGCAGCGTTTATTCAGGGGATGGCTACACCTTC. It yields the protein CSVYSGDGYTF. The chain employs TRBV29-1 and TRBJ1-2; perhaps TRBD1 as D (6 bases). The CDR3 covers 11 residues. V was shortened by 5 bases and J by 6 bases, with 10 bases between the two germline ends. The germline V gene encodes CDR1 SQVTM and CDR2 ANQGSEA.

This chain links TRBV7-9 with TRBJ2-3; D gene uncertain. Germline V lookup: CDR1 SEHNR, CDR2 FQNEAQ (reference sequence). The CDR3 loop spans 13 amino acids. Between the trimmed V and J ends, which lost 10 bases and 0 bases, there was a span of 11 bases. Here the CDR3 DNA reads TGTGCCAACTGTCGGTCTAGCACAGATACGCAGTATTTT. Its translation: CANCRSSTDTQYF. Using reference TRBV7-9 and TRBJ2-3 for the parts outside the CDR3, the full variable domain is DTGVSQNPRHKITKRGQNVTFRCDPISEHNRLYWYRQTLGQGPEFLTYFQNEAQLEKSRLLSDRFSAERPKGSFSTLEIQRTEQGDSAMYLCANCRSSTDTQYFGPGTRLTVL.

V and J are TRBV9 and TRBJ2-2; TRBD1 is a possible D gene (5 bases). This CDR3 contains 14 residues. Germline V gene data show CDR1 as SGDLS and CDR2 as YYNGEE. V gave up 0 bases and J gave up 7 bases, with 10 bases separating them. The CDR3: CASSVVSGYGELFF. The CDR3, as DNA: TGTGCCAGCAGCGTAGTCTCAGGGTACGGGGAGCTGTTTTTT. The full variable domain, rest sourced from reference TRBV9 and TRBJ2-2, is DSGVTQTPKHLITATGQRVTLRCSPRSGDLSVYWYQQSLDQGLQFLIQYYNGEERAKGNILERFSAQQFPDLHSELNLSSLELGDSALYFCASSVVSGYGELFFGEGSRLTVL.

This clone showed up just once. CDR3 residues: CASSPVGLAGTYEQYF. CDR3 bases: TGTGCCAGCAGCCCCGTCGGACTAGCGGGAACCTACGAGCAGTACTTC. This chain joins TRBV7-2 and TRBJ2-7; TRBD2 matches at 12 bases. The CDR3 is 16 residues long. Trimming took 5 bases from V and 2 from J; bases not matched to a gene: 7. Germline V gene sequence: CDR1 SGHTA, CDR2 FQGNSA.

The V and J genes are TRBV10-3 and TRBJ1-3; a weak D match, TRBD1 (5 bases). V lost 2 bases, J lost 0 bases, and 8 bases lay in between. Per germline, CDR1 ENHRY and CDR2 SYGVKD. The CDR3 spans 15 residues. The CDR3 DNA follows: TGTGCCATCAGTGAGGATAGGGGCTCTGGAAACACCATATATTTT. Translation gives CAISEDRGSGNTIYF.

This clone was seen just once. The chain employs TRBV28 and TRBJ1-2; weak D call: TRBD1 (5 bases). The V and J ends lost 6 bases and 4 bases respectively, with 12 bases between them. The CDR3 consists of 13 residues. CDR1 and CDR2 from the germline V gene are MDHEN and SYDVKM. CDR3 sequence reads: CASRGRQLYGYTF. The CDR3 DNA follows: TGTGCCAGCAGAGGGAGACAGCTCTATGGCTACACCTTC.

V is TRBV29-1 and J is TRBJ1-6, with D unclear. V was shortened by 8 bases and J by 0 bases, with 14 bases between the two germline ends. The germline gives CDR1 SQVTM, CDR2 ANQGSEA. This CDR3 spans 15 amino acids. Written as DNA, the CDR3 is TGCAGCAAAGAGGACGGGAGCTCCTATAATTCACCCCTCCACTTT. As protein: CSKEDGSSYNSPLHF.

Details on this clone: In the same sample, other DNA sequences code for this CDR3. The CDR3 sequence is CASSQAGGLNYGYTF. The CDR3 nucleotides read TGTGCCAGCAGCCAAGCCGGGGGCCTTAACTATGGCTACACCTTC. The chain carries TRBV14 and TRBJ1-2, with D tentatively TRBD1 (6 bases). The V gene lost 1 base and the J gene lost 1 base, with 10 bases spanning the gap. The CDR3 sequence is 15 residues long. The germline V gene encodes CDR1 SGHDN and CDR2 FVKESK.

This clone appeared once. This chain links TRBV5-6 with TRBJ1-2; a weak D match, TRBD1 (5 bases). Germline V gene data show CDR1 as SGHDT and CDR2 as YYEEEE. This CDR3 comprises 13 residues. Trimming shortened V by 0 bases and J by 5 bases, and 8 bases separated the two germline ends. This chain's CDR3 is CASSLVGEYGYTF. The CDR3 nucleotides read TGTGCCAGCAGCTTGGTGGGGGAGTATGGCTACACCTTC.

The V gene is TRBV19, the J gene TRBJ1-5, with TRBD1 matching over 8 bases. Germline V gene sequence: CDR1 LNHDA, CDR2 SQIVND (reference sequence). The CDR3 is 16 residues long. With V trimmed by 8 bases and J by 3 bases, 12 bases remained unmatched. The CDR3 loop is CASDLDRAPFNQPQHF. As DNA, the CDR3 is TGTGCCAGTGACTTGGACAGGGCTCCCTTCAATCAGCCCCAGCATTTT.

The chain has TRBV6-4 and TRBJ1-2, with 12 bases aligning to TRBD1. Germline CDR1 and CDR2: MRHNA and SNTAGT. This CDR3 comprises 14 residues. V gave up 5 bases and J gave up 10 bases; unmatched junction bases: 8. CDR3 nucleotide sequence: TGTGCCAGCAGTCTCCATGGGACAGGGGGCGACTACACCTTC. It codes for CASSLHGTGGDYTF.

This chain links TRBV11-2 with TRBJ2-1, with D possibly matching TRBD1 (6 bases). V lost 6 bases and J 0 bases, leaving 18 bases between the germline ends. CDR3 length: 17 residues. Germline V gene lookup returns CDR1 SGHAT and CDR2 FQNNGV. The CDR3 DNA is TGTGCCAGCAGGGGCCTGGGGGCGACCAGCTCCTACAATGAGCAGTTCTTC. Its protein is CASRGLGATSSYNEQFF.

About this clone itself: Possible read error: a much larger clone is one base away. The chain uses TRBV4-1 and TRBJ1-1; 8 bases match TRBD1. CDR1 is MGHRA, CDR2 YSYEKL, per germline. This CDR3 contains 14 residues. Trimming removed 2 bases from V and 4 bases from J; junction bases left unmatched: 3. CDR3: CASSQQGAVTEAFF. CDR3 DNA: TGCGCCAGCAGCCAACAGGGGGCCGTCACTGAAGCTTTCTTT.

V and J are TRBV28 and TRBJ2-7, with D perhaps TRBD2 (5 bases). CDR1 is MDHEN and CDR2 is SYDVKM in the germline V gene. Trimming pared 2 bases from V and 9 bases from J, leaving 11 bases between. This CDR3 spans 12 amino acids. The CDR3 DNA is TGTGCCAGCAGTTTAGGGCGGGTAGGGCAGTACTTC. This gives the protein CASSLGRVGQYF.

The chain links TRBV7-2 to TRBJ2-6; perhaps TRBD2 as D (5 bases). Germline values: CDR1 SGHTA, CDR2 FQGNSA. This CDR3 region has 20 residues. Trimming shortened V by 0 bases and J by 0 bases, and 18 bases separated the two germline ends. The CDR3 DNA sequence: TGTGCCAGCAGCTTAGCTTTCGGTGGCGGAGGTAGCTCTGGGGCCAACGTCCTGACTTTC. Its translation: CASSLAFGGGGSSGANVLTF.

This chain uses TRBV30 with TRBJ1-5; D call uncertain. The CDR3 is 15 residues long. CDR1 and CDR2 from the germline V gene are GTSNPN and SVGIG (reference sequence). Trimming pared 1 base from V and 2 bases from J, leaving 12 bases between. Written as DNA, the CDR3 is TGTGCCTGGAGTGCCGCACGGGGTGGCAATCAGCCCCAGCATTTT. Its translation is CAWSAARGGNQPQHF.

The rearrangement uses TRBV6-1 and TRBJ1-3; D call uncertain. This CDR3 is built from 14 residues. V shed 3 bases and J shed 0 bases, with 6 bases lying between them. CDR1 and CDR2 from the germline V gene are MNHNS and SASEGT. The CDR3 DNA reads TGTGCCAGCAGTGAGCAGCCCTCTGGAAACACCATATATTTT. Translating it yields CASSEQPSGNTIYF.

Notes on this clone: The same CDR3 arises from other DNA sequences in this sample as well. This chain links TRBV25-1 with TRBJ2-3; D perhaps matches TRBD1 (5 bases). The CDR3 has 14 amino acids. CDR1 is MGHDK, CDR2 SYGVNS, per germline. Deletions cut 5 bases from V and 1 base from J, with 10 bases between. CDR3 nucleotides: TGTGCCAGCAGTAGGGGCTCGGGCACAGATACGCAGTATTTT. Translating it yields CASSRGSGTDTQYF.

Turning to this clone: Distinct nucleotide sequences in the sample also encode this CDR3. The chain joins TRBV4-1 to TRBJ1-2; D gene ambiguous. The CDR3 loop spans 13 amino acids. Germline V lookup: CDR1 MGHRA, CDR2 YSYEKL. V lost 0 bases and J 4 bases, leaving 6 bases between the germline ends. CDR3 DNA sequence: TGCGCCAGCAGCCAAGAGGGAGTCTATGGCTACACCTTC. This sequence encodes CASSQEGVYGYTF.

The genes are TRBV5-1 and TRBJ1-4; 9 bases align to TRBD1. Trimming cost V 3 bases and J 0 bases; bases outside gene matches: 3. This CDR3 contains 16 residues. In germline, CDR1 is SGHRS, CDR2 YFSETQ. The CDR3 reads CASSSGQGTTNEKLFF. The CDR3 bases are TGCGCCAGCAGCTCGGGACAGGGAACAACTAATGAAAAACTGTTTTTT.

This chain joins TRBV6-5 and TRBJ2-7; D is possibly TRBD1 (6 bases). The CDR3 covers 14 residues. With 7 bases removed from V and 4 bases from J, the gap between germline ends came to 17 bases. The germline V gene encodes CDR1 MNHEY and CDR2 SVGAGI. This CDR3 is CASTTSGAPYEQYF. The CDR3 DNA follows: TGTGCCAGCACTACGTCAGGGGCGCCGTACGAGCAGTACTTC.

The rearrangement uses TRBV18 and TRBJ2-7, with D possibly called TRBD1 or TRBD2 (7 bases each). The CDR3 contains 15 residues. V lost 5 bases and J lost 1, with 15 bases in between. Germline V gene data show CDR1 as KGHSH and CDR2 as LQKENI. CDR3 protein: CASSASGGQSYEQYF. The CDR3 DNA reads TGTGCCAGCTCAGCTTCGGGGGGACAGTCCTACGAGCAGTACTTC. The full variable domain, completed using reference TRBV18 and TRBJ2-7, is NAGVMQNPRHLVRRRGQEARLRCSPMKGHSHVYWYRQLPEEGLKFMVYLQKENIIDESGMPKERFSAEFPKEGPSILRIQQVVRGDSAAYFCASSASGGQSYEQYFGPGTRLTVT.

The J gene is TRBJ1-6, the V gene TRBV10-3; the D gene is possibly TRBD1 (6 bases). Germline-derived CDR1 and CDR2 are ENHRY and SYGVKD. The CDR3 covers 13 residues. V was shortened by 10 bases and J by 7 bases, with 14 bases between the two germline ends. The CDR3 protein is CASRQVGNSPLHF. As DNA, the CDR3 is TGTGCCAGCCGACAGGTCGGCAATTCACCCCTCCACTTT.